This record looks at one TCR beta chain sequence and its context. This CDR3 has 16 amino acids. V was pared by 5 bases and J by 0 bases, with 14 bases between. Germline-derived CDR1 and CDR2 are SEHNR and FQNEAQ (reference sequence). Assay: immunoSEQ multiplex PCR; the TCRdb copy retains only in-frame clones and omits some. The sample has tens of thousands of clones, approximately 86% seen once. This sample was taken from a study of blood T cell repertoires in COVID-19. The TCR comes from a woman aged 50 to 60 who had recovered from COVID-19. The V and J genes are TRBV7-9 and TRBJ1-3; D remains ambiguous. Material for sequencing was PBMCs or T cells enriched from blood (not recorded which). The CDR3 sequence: CASSRVDSRSGNTIYF. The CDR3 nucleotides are TGTGCCAGCAGCCGGGTTGACTCCCGCTCTGGAAACACCATATATTTT.